This is a list of T cell receptor beta chains from one sample in a study of cytotoxic CD8 clonotypes in ibrutinib-treated CLL. The data were produced by immunoSEQ multiplex PCR, yet TCRdb's version contains in-frame clones alone and is incomplete. The repertoire holds some 300,000 clones, with about 80% as singletons. The specimen comprised PBMCs, sampled before ibrutinib treatment. The source of these receptors is a human donor with chronic lymphocytic leukemia. Each CDR3 is given with its conserved first and last residue. D genes are given only for firm matches. Clone size is stated in some rows and not others, as once, few, many or a class when expanded.

cdr3_aa: CASSPEPSSPANEQYF
cdr3_nt: TGCGCCAGCAGCCCAGAACCCTCTTCCCCAGCCAACGAGCAGTACTTC
v_call: TRBV4-3
d_call: NA
j_call: TRBJ2-7
clone_size: NA

cdr3_aa: CSVRLAGAYNEQFF
cdr3_nt: TGCAGCGTAAGGTTAGCGGGAGCATACAATGAGCAGTTCTTC
v_call: TRBV29-1
d_call: TRBD2
j_call: TRBJ2-1
clone_size: NA

cdr3_aa: CASRRTSGSQETQYF
cdr3_nt: TGTGCCAGCAGAAGGACTAGCGGGAGTCAAGAGACCCAGTACTTC
v_call: TRBV7-7
d_call: TRBD2
j_call: TRBJ2-5
clone_size: NA

cdr3_aa: CASSLVGGPGFTDTQYF
cdr3_nt: TGTGCCAGCAGCTTGGTTGGCGGGCCGGGTTTCACGGATACGCAGTATTTT
v_call: TRBV5-8
d_call: NA
j_call: TRBJ2-3
clone_size: NA

cdr3_aa: CASSLGTSGRSEQFF
cdr3_nt: TGCGCCAGCAGCTTAGGGACTAGCGGGAGGTCTGAGCAGTTCTTC
v_call: TRBV5-1
d_call: TRBD2
j_call: TRBJ2-1
clone_size: NA

cdr3_aa: CASSQDSKNEQFF
cdr3_nt: TGTGCCAGCAGCCAGGACAGTAAGAATGAGCAGTTCTTC
v_call: TRBV7-9
d_call: NA
j_call: TRBJ2-1
clone_size: NA

cdr3_aa: CASSLGAPGGYTF
cdr3_nt: TGTGCCAGCAGCTTAGGAGCCCCTGGGGGCTACACCTTC
v_call: TRBV11-2
d_call: NA
j_call: TRBJ1-2
clone_size: NA

cdr3_aa: CASSFLAGGPTVYEQYF
cdr3_nt: TGTGCCAGCAGCTTCTTAGCGGGAGGGCCTACGGTATACGAGCAGTACTTC
v_call: TRBV7-9
d_call: TRBD2
j_call: TRBJ2-7
clone_size: NA

cdr3_aa: CASSYSRTGELFF
cdr3_nt: TGTGCCAGCAGCTACAGCCGGACCGGGGAGCTGTTTTTT
v_call: TRBV7-6
d_call: NA
j_call: TRBJ2-2
clone_size: once

cdr3_aa: CASSEGFIPSYEQYF
cdr3_nt: TGTGCCAGCAGTGAAGGGTTTATTCCCTCCTACGAGCAGTACTTC
v_call: TRBV6-1
d_call: NA
j_call: TRBJ2-7
clone_size: NA

cdr3_aa: CASSFSPDEQYF
cdr3_nt: TGTGCCAGCAGTTTTAGTCCGGACGAGCAGTACTTC
v_call: TRBV5-6
d_call: NA
j_call: TRBJ2-7
clone_size: NA

cdr3_aa: CASSIYPKGNYGYTF
cdr3_nt: TGTGCCAGTAGTATTTATCCCAAGGGGAACTATGGCTACACCTTC
v_call: TRBV19
d_call: NA
j_call: TRBJ1-2
clone_size: NA

cdr3_aa: CASSYSLASPYEQYF
cdr3_nt: TGTGCCAGCAGTTACTCTTTGGCTTCGCCCTACGAGCAGTACTTC
v_call: TRBV6-5
d_call: NA
j_call: TRBJ2-7
clone_size: NA

cdr3_aa: CASSYAGRAGYGYTF
cdr3_nt: TGTGCCAGCAGTTACGCCGGACGGGCAGGCTATGGCTACACCTTC
v_call: TRBV6-6
d_call: NA
j_call: TRBJ1-2
clone_size: NA

cdr3_aa: CASSSPGQGLYGYTF
cdr3_nt: TGTGCCAGCAGCTCACCGGGACAGGGACTCTATGGCTACACCTTC
v_call: TRBV5-6
d_call: TRBD1
j_call: TRBJ1-2
clone_size: NA

cdr3_aa: CAISGQGEPYEQYF
cdr3_nt: TGTGCCATCAGTGGACAGGGCGAGCCCTACGAGCAGTACTTC
v_call: TRBV10-3
d_call: TRBD1
j_call: TRBJ2-7
clone_size: NA